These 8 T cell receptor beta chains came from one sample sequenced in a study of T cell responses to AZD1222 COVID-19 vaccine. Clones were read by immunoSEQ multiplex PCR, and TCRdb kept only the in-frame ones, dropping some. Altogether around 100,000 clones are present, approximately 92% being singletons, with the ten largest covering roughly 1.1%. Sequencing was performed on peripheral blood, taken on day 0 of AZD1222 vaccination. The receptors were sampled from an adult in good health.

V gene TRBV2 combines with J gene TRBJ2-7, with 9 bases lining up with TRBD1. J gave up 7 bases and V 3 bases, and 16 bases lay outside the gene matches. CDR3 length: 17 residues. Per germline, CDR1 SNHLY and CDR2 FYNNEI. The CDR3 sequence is CASSELRPGQGSTEQYF. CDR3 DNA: TGTGCCAGCAGTGAGTTAAGACCGGGACAGGGCTCTACGGAGCAGTACTTC.

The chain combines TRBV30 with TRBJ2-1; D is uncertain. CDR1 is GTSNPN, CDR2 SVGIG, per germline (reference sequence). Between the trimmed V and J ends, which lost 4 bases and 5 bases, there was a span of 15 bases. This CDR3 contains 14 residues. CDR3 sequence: CAWTRDIQDNEQFF. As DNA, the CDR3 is TGTGCCTGGACGCGTGACATTCAAGACAATGAGCAGTTCTTC.

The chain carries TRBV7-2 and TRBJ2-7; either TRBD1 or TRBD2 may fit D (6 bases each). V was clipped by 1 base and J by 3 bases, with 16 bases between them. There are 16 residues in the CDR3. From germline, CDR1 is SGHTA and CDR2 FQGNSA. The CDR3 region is CASSLVTGGQFYEQYF. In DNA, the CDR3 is TGTGCCAGCAGCTTAGTTACCGGGGGACAATTCTACGAGCAGTACTTC.

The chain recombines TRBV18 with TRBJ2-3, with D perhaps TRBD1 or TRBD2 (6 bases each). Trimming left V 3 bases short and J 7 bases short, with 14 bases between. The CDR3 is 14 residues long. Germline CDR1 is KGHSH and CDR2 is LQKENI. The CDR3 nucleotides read TGTGCCAGCTCACCGGCAGGGGAGGACCATACGCAGTATTTT. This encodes CASSPAGEDHTQYF. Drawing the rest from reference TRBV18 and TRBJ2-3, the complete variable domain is NAGVMQNPRHLVRRRGQEARLRCSPMKGHSHVYWYRQLPEEGLKFMVYLQKENIIDESGMPKERFSAEFPKEGPSILRIQQVVRGDSAAYFCASSPAGEDHTQYFGPGTRLTVL.

The CDR3 DNA sequence: TGTGCCAGCAGCTTAGAACGGTTACCGAATTCACCCCTCCACTTT. This sequence encodes CASSLERLPNSPLHF. The chain has TRBV7-2 and TRBJ1-6; D not certain. This CDR3 region has 15 residues. CDR1 and CDR2 from the germline V gene are SGHTA and FQGNSA. V lost 1 base, J lost 7 bases, and 11 bases lay in between. Full variable domain (missing parts from reference TRBV7-2 and TRBJ1-6): GAGVSQSPSNKVTEKGKDVELRCDPISGHTALYWYRQSLGQGLEFLIYFQGNSAPDKSGLPSDRFSAERTGGSVSTLTIQRTQQEDSAVYLCASSLERLPNSPLHFGNGTRLTVT.

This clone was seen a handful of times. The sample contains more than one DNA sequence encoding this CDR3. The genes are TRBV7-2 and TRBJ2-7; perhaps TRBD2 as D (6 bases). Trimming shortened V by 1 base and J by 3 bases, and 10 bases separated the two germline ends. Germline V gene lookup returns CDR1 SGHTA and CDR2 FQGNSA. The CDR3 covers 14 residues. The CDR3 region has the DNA TGTGCCAGCAGCTTAGTAGGCGGGAACTACGAGCAGTACTTC. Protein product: CASSLVGGNYEQYF.

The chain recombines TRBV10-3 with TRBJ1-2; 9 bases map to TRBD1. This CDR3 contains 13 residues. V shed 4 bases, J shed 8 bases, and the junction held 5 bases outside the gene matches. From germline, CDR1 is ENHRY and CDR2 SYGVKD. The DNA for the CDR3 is TGTGCCATCAGTGGGACAGGGGCGGAGGGCTACACCTTC. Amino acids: CAISGTGAEGYTF.

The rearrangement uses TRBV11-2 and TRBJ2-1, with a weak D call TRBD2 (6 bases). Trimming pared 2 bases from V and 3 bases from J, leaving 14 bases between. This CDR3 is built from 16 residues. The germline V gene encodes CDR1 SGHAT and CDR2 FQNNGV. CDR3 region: CASSLWGVVNYNEQFF. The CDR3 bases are TGTGCCAGCAGCTTATGGGGGGTAGTGAACTACAATGAGCAGTTCTTC.